This TCR beta chain was identified during a study of blood T cell repertoires in COVID-19. In the study overall: The United States, Italy and Spain were the sources of the acute and convalescent COVID-19 samples. Nucleic acid was either cDNA or gDNA, and it came from T cells, B-cell-depleted T cells, or PBMCs.

CDR3 length equals 13 residues. Per germline, CDR1 LGHDT and CDR2 YNNKEL (reference sequence). V lost 2 bases to trimming and J lost 5 bases, with 10 bases between them. Profiling relied on immunoSEQ multiplex PCR, and the TCRdb table lists in-frame clones only, not all of them. Here the sample spans more than 85,000 clones, more than 75% being singletons. The chain employs TRBV3-1 (or the pseudogene TRBV3-2) and TRBJ2-7; D is undetermined. Sequenced sample: peripheral blood. The source of this sequence is a woman in her 50s with acute or convalescent COVID-19. CDR3 loop: CASSQSSVDEQYF. As DNA, the CDR3 is TGTGCCAGCAGCCAATCAAGCGTGGACGAGCAGTACTTC.